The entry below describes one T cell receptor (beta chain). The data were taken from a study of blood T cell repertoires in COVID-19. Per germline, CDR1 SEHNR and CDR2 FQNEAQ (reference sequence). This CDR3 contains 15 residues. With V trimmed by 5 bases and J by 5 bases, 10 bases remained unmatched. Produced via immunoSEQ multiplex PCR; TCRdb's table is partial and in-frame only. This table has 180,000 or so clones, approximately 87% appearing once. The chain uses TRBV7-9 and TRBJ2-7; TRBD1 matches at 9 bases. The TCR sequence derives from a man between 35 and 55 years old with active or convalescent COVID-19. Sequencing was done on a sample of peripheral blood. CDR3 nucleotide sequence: TGTGCCAGCAGCAGAGCCGGGACAGGGTCCCACGAGCAGTACTTC. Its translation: CASSRAGTGSHEQYF. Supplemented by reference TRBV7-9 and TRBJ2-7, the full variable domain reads DTGVSQNPRHKITKRGQNVTFRCDPISEHNRLYWYRQTLGQGPEFLTYFQNEAQLEKSRLLSDRFSAERPKGSFSTLEIQRTEQGDSAMYLCASSRAGTGSHEQYFGPGTRLTVT.